This record covers a single T cell receptor beta chain. The data are from a study of blood T cell repertoires in COVID-19. Trimming took off 6 bases at V and 8 bases at J, with 13 bases between the two ends. Germline loops: CDR1 KGHSH, CDR2 LQKENI. The CDR3 is 13 residues long. Clones were read by immunoSEQ multiplex PCR, and TCRdb kept only the in-frame ones, dropping some. Among under 300,000 clones listed, more than 70% were seen once. Input material: peripheral blood. This TCR came from a woman between 35 and 50 years old who had recovered from COVID-19. V is TRBV18 and J is TRBJ1-4; D call uncertain. The CDR3 is CASSPSGAEKLFF. The CDR3 DNA follows: TGTGCCAGCTCCCCATCAGGTGCCGAAAAACTGTTTTTT. The full variable domain, rest sourced from reference TRBV18 and TRBJ1-4, is NAGVMQNPRHLVRRRGQEARLRCSPMKGHSHVYWYRQLPEEGLKFMVYLQKENIIDESGMPKERFSAEFPKEGPSILRIQQVVRGDSAAYFCASSPSGAEKLFFGSGTQLSVL.